This T cell receptor (beta chain) was captured in a study of Graves' ophthalmopathy and Graves' hyperthyroidism. Amplified TCR beta CDR3 regions were obtained using RNA transcripts as template. First-round RT-PCR employed HTBI primers, with a second-round multiplex PCR after it. TCRdb itself ran the multiplex PCR reads through MiXCR, one entry per CDR3 protein. Of approximately 210,000 distinct CDR3 sequences listed, roughly 21% are singletons. This clonotype was observed many times. The sequenced sample was peripheral blood. This TCR derives from a woman aged 45-65 years with Graves' ophthalmopathy.

CDR3 region: CASSPAAIAGGPREQYF. DNA for the CDR3: TGTGCCAGCAGCCCTGCTGCTATAGCGGGAGGGCCTAGGGAGCAGTACTTC. This chain joins TRBV6-2 or TRBV6-3 and TRBJ2-7, with TRBD2 matching 11 bases. Trimming took 6 bases from V and 7 from J; bases not matched to a gene: 17. Per the germline V gene, CDR1 is MNHEY and CDR2 is SVGEGT. CDR3 length: 17 amino acids.